These T cell receptor beta chains were read from a single sample in a study of beta chain features in type 1 diabetes. The table came from immunoSEQ multiplex PCR; TCRdb's copy has only in-frame clones and leaves some out. Of around 280,000 clones in the sample, 14% to 15% were seen once. Specimen: naive CD4+ T cells from blood. All receptors come from a man aged 18 to 29 with type 1 diabetes. CDR3s leave out the opening cysteine and the closing phenylalanine or tryptophan. The order of the fields is clone size, CDR3 length, J gene, V gene, CDR3 protein. A row's size may be missing; if present it is once, few, many or a size class.

clone size: .
CDR3 length: 13
J gene: TRBJ2-7
V gene: TRBV9
CDR3 protein: ASSVGPTINGEQY

clone size: .
CDR3 length: 12
J gene: TRBJ2-7
V gene: TRBV7-2
CDR3 protein: ASSPAGGPYEQY

clone size: .
CDR3 length: 11
J gene: TRBJ2-3
V gene: TRBV5-1
CDR3 protein: ASSWGGGDTQY

clone size: .
CDR3 length: 12
J gene: TRBJ1-3
V gene: TRBV28
CDR3 protein: ASSGRGSGNTIY

clone size: few
CDR3 length: 13
J gene: TRBJ2-7
V gene: TRBV6-6
CDR3 protein: ASSRLRTGNYEQY

clone size: few
CDR3 length: 9
J gene: TRBJ2-7
V gene: TRBV28
CDR3 protein: ASSSRTGWY

clone size: .
CDR3 length: 12
J gene: TRBJ1-2
V gene: TRBV29-1
CDR3 protein: SVKGQGRTYGYT

clone size: .
CDR3 length: 11
J gene: TRBJ2-5
V gene: TRBV7-9
CDR3 protein: ASSPLQGNPTY

clone size: .
CDR3 length: 13
J gene: TRBJ1-5
V gene: TRBV30
CDR3 protein: AWAGTGGGGQPQH

clone size: few
CDR3 length: 10
J gene: TRBJ1-5
V gene: TRBV6-7
CDR3 protein: ATPVRNQPQH

clone size: few
CDR3 length: 12
J gene: TRBJ2-7
V gene: TRBV29-1
CDR3 protein: SVERGGAGVEQY

clone size: few
CDR3 length: 16
J gene: TRBJ2-6
V gene: TRBV5-1
CDR3 protein: ASSNTGGRSAGANVLT

clone size: .
CDR3 length: 13
J gene: TRBJ2-1
V gene: TRBV18
CDR3 protein: ASSPGTGVYNEQF

clone size: .
CDR3 length: 13
J gene: TRBJ2-7
V gene: TRBV10-3
CDR3 protein: AIRDRNDFSYEQY

clone size: .
CDR3 length: 12
J gene: TRBJ2-1
V gene: TRBV29-1
CDR3 protein: SDLSGGDYNEQF

clone size: .
CDR3 length: 12
J gene: TRBJ2-2
V gene: TRBV27
CDR3 protein: ASSFSRGPGELF

clone size: few
CDR3 length: 11
J gene: TRBJ2-7
V gene: TRBV5-1
CDR3 protein: ASSLSDDYEQY

clone size: .
CDR3 length: 12
J gene: TRBJ2-7
V gene: TRBV27
CDR3 protein: ASRITGGPIEQY

clone size: few
CDR3 length: 16
J gene: TRBJ2-1
V gene: TRBV7-6
CDR3 protein: ASSLVTRGTGRNNEQF

clone size: .
CDR3 length: 11
J gene: TRBJ2-5
V gene: TRBV29-1
CDR3 protein: SVTRQVSETQY

clone size: few
CDR3 length: 13
J gene: TRBJ2-1
V gene: TRBV7-2
CDR3 protein: ASSFSGATYNEQF

clone size: .
CDR3 length: 15
J gene: TRBJ2-1
V gene: TRBV19
CDR3 protein: ASSNGQGISLYNEQF

clone size: few
CDR3 length: 12
J gene: TRBJ2-1
V gene: TRBV30
CDR3 protein: ACGRAVSYNEQF

clone size: many
CDR3 length: 12
J gene: TRBJ2-5
V gene: TRBV4-3
CDR3 protein: ASSQVNRKETQY

clone size: .
CDR3 length: 11
J gene: TRBJ1-1
V gene: TRBV29-1
CDR3 protein: SVEREMNTEAF

clone size: few
CDR3 length: 11
J gene: TRBJ1-4
V gene: TRBV30
CDR3 protein: AWSPGVNEKLF

clone size: .
CDR3 length: 9
J gene: TRBJ2-7
V gene: TRBV7-2
CDR3 protein: ASSPDYEQY